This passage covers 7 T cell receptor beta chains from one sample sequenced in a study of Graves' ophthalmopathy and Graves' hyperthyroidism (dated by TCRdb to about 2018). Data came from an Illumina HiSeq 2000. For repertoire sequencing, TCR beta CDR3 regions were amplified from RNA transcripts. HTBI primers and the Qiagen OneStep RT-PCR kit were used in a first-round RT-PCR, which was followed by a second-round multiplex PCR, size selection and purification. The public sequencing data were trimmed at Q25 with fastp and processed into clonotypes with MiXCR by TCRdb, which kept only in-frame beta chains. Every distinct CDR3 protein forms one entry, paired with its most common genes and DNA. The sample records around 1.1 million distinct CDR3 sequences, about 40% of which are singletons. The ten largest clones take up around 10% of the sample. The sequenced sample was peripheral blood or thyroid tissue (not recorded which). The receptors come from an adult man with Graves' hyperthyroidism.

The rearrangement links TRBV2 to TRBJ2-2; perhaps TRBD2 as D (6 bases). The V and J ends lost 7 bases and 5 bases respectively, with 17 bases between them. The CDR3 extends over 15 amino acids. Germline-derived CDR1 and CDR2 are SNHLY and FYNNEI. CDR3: CASIGVRGRTGELFF. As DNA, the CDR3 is TGTGCCAGCATCGGGGTGCGGGGTAGGACCGGGGAGCTGTTTTTT.

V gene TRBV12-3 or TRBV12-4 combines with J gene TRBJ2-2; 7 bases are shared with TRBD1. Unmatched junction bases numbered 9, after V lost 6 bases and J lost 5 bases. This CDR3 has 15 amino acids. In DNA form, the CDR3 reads TGTGCCAGCAGACCTAGACAGGGTGGGACCGGGGAGCTGTTTTTT. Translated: CASRPRQGGTGELFF.

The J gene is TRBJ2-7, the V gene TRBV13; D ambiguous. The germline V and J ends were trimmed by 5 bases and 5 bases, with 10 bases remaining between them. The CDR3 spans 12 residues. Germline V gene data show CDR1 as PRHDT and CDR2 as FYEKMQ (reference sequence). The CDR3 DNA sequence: TGTGCCAGCAGCGTCACACTCGACGAGCAGTACTTC. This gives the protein CASSVTLDEQYF.

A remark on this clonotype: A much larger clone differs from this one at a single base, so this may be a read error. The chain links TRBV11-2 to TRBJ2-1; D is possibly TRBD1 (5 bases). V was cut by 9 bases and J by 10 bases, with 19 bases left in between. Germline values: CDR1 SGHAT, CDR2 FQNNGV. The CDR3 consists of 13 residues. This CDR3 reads CARSRQFSHEQFF. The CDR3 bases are TGTGCCAGAAGCCGACAGTTCTCCCACGAGCAGTTCTTC.

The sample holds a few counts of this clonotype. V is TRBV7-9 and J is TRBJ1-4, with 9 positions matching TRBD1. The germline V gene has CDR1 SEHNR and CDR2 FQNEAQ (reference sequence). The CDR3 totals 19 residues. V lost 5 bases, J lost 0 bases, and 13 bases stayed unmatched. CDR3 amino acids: CASSPRTGDSRTTNEKLFF. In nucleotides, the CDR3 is TGTGCCAGCAGCCCGCGGACAGGGGATTCAAGAACAACTAATGAAAAACTGTTTTTT.

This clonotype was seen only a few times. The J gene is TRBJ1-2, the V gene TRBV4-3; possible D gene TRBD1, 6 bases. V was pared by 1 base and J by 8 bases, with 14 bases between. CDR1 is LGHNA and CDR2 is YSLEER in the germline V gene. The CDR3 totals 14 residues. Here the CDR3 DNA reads TGCGCCAGCAGCCAAGTGCTAGGACAGTCAGGCTACACCTTC. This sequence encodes CASSQVLGQSGYTF.

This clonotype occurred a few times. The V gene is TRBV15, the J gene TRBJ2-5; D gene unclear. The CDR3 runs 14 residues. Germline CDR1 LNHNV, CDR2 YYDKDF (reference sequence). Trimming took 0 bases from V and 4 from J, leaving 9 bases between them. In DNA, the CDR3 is TGTGCCACCAGCAGAGAAGGGCCCGTAGAGACCCAGTACTTC. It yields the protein CATSREGPVETQYF. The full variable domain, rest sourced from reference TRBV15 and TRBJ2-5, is DAMVIQNPRYQVTQFGKPVTLSCSQTLNHNVMYWYQQKSSQAPKLLFHYYDKDFNNEADTPDNFQSRRPNTSFCFLDIRSPGLGDTAMYLCATSREGPVETQYFGPGTRLLVL.